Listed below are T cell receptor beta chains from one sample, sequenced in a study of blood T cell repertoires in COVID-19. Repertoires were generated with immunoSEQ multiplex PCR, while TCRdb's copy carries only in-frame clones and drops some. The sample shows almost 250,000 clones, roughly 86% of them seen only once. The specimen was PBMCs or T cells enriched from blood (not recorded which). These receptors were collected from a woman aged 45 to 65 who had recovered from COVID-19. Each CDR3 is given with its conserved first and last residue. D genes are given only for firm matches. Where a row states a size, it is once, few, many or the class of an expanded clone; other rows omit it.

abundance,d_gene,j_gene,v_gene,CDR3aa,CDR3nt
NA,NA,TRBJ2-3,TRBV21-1,CASSKVWTGPADTQYF,TGTGCCAGCAGCAAAGTTTGGACAGGGCCCGCAGATACGCAGTATTTT
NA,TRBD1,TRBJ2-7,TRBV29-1,CSVKGRQGRPSYEQYF,TGCAGCGTTAAGGGACGACAGGGGAGACCCTCCTACGAGCAGTACTTC
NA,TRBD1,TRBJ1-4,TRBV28,CASSLGQGGDEKLFF,TGTGCCAGCAGTTTGGGACAGGGAGGAGATGAAAAACTGTTTTTT
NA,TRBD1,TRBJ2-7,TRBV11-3,CASSRDREREQYF,TGTGCCAGCAGCCGAGACAGGGAGCGCGAGCAGTACTTC
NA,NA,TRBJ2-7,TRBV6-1,CASSEGGQGTYEQYF,TGTGCCAGCAGTGAAGGGGGCCAGGGTACCTACGAGCAGTACTTC
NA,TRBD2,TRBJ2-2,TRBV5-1,CASSQGTTKHTGELFF,TGCGCCAGCAGCCAAGGGACTACAAAACACACCGGGGAGCTGTTTTTT
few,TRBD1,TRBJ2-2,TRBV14,CASSQTGKTGELFF,TGTGCCAGCAGCCAGACAGGGAAAACCGGGGAGCTGTTTTTT
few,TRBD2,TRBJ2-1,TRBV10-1,CASSGPRTRGLANYNEQFF,TGCGCCAGCAGTGGGCCGCGCACCCGAGGACTAGCGAACTACAATGAGCAGTTCTTC
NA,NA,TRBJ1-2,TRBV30,CAWSPDWEYGYTF,TGTGCCTGGAGCCCGGACTGGGAATATGGCTACACCTTC
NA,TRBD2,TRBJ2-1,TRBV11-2,CASSWGGLAGEVTFF,TGTGCCAGCAGCTGGGGGGGGCTAGCGGGAGAAGTTACGTTCTTC
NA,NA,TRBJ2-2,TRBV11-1,CASTWSYTGELFF,TGTGCCAGCACCTGGAGCTACACCGGGGAGCTGTTTTTT
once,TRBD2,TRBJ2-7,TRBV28,CASVLAAGDEQYF,TGTGCCAGCGTTCTAGCGGCGGGGGACGAGCAGTACTTC
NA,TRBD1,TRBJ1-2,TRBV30,CAWGQGAGGYTF,TGTGCCTGGGGACAGGGGGCAGGGGGCTACACCTTC
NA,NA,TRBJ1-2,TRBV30,CAWSVGGDLYGYTF,TGTGCCTGGAGTGTAGGGGGGGATTTGTATGGCTACACCTTC
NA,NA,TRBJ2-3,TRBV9,CASSAPRGGDTQYF,TGTGCCAGCAGCGCCCCTAGGGGGGGGGATACGCAGTATTTT
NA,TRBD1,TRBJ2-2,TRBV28,CASCTGDTGELFF,TGTGCCAGCTGCACAGGGGACACCGGGGAGCTGTTTTTT
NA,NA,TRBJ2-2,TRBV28,CASSFIIRGTGELFF,TGTGCCAGCAGTTTTATTATTCGGGGAACCGGGGAGCTGTTTTTT
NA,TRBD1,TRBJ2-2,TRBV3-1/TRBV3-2,CASSPPGQRLPGELFF,TGTGCCAGCAGCCCTCCGGGACAGAGACTTCCCGGGGAGCTGTTTTTT
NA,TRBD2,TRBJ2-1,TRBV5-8,CASTRNSGRAYNEQFF,TGTGCCAGCACCAGGAATAGCGGGAGGGCTTACAATGAGCAGTTCTTC
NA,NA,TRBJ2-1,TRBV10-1,CASSGGSGYNEQFF,TGCGCCAGCTCCGGTGGTAGCGGCTACAATGAGCAGTTCTTC
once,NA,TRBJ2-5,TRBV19,CASSIDSDQETQYF,TGTGCCAGTAGTATAGATTCCGACCAAGAGACCCAGTACTTC
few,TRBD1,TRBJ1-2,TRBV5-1,CASSFDAQGAGGYTF,TGCGCCAGCAGCTTTGACGCACAGGGGGCTGGTGGCTACACCTTC
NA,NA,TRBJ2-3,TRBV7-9,CASSLANTQYF,TGTGCCAGCAGCTTGGCCAATACGCAGTATTTT
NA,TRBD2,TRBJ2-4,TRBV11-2,CASRPSGLAKNIQYF,TGTGCCAGCAGACCTAGCGGATTAGCCAAAAACATTCAGTACTTC
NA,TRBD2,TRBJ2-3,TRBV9,CASSVGTSGSTDTQYF,TGTGCCAGCAGCGTAGGGACTAGCGGTAGCACAGATACGCAGTATTTT
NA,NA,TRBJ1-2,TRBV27,CASSLQGRYGYTF,TGTGCCAGCAGTTTACAGGGTCGCTATGGCTACACCTTC
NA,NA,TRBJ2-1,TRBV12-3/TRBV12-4,CASSFALRRGQFF,TGTGCCAGCAGTTTTGCACTACGCCGGGGGCAGTTCTTC
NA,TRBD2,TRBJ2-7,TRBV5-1,CASSWARGSGSFDEQYF,TGCGCCAGCAGCTGGGCTCGGGGGAGCGGGAGTTTCGACGAGCAGTACTTC
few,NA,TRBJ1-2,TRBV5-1,CASSVTGTTGYTF,TGCGCCAGCAGCGTCACCGGGACAACCGGCTACACCTTC
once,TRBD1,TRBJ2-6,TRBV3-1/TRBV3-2,CASSRSGGERVLTF,TGTGCCAGCAGCCGTTCAGGGGGAGAACGCGTCCTGACTTTC
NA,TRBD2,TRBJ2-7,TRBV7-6,CASSLFRGGGSYEQYF,TGTGCCAGCAGCCTTTTTCGGGGGGGCGGGAGCTACGAGCAGTACTTC
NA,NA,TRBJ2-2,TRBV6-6,CASSQPSGVWPGELFF,TGTGCCAGCAGTCAACCCTCGGGAGTTTGGCCCGGGGAGCTGTTTTTT
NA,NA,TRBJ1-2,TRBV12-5,CASGLVLTAGLDGYTF,TGTGCTAGTGGTTTGGTACTGACAGCTGGCCTTGATGGCTACACCTTC
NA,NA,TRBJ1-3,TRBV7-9,CASSLRGANSGNTIYF,TGTGCCAGCAGCTTACGTGGGGCGAACTCTGGAAACACCATATATTTT
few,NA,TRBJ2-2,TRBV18,CASARPHTGELFF,TGTGCCAGCGCGCGGCCCCACACCGGGGAGCTGTTTTTT
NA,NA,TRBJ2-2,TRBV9,CASSNTRSLGELFF,TGTGCCAGCAGCAACACTAGATCCCTCGGGGAGCTGTTTTTT
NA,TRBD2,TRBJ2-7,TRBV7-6,CASSAYGTSGYEQYF,TGTGCCAGCAGCGCCTACGGGACTAGCGGCTACGAGCAGTACTTC
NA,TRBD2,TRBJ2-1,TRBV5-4,CASSLTSGRLNEQFF,TGTGCCAGCAGCTTGACTAGCGGGAGACTCAATGAGCAGTTCTTC
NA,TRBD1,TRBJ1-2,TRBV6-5,CASRGPGQGSYGYTF,TGTGCCAGCAGGGGCCCGGGACAGGGAAGCTATGGCTACACCTTC
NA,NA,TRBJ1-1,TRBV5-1,CASSSAVSGTEAFF,TGCGCCAGCAGCTCCGCTGTCAGTGGCACTGAAGCTTTCTTT
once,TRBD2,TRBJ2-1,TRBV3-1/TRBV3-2,CASSQGGLAGVDAQLFDSYNEQFF,TGTGCCAGCAGCCAAGGGGGACTAGCGGGAGTTGATGCCCAGCTGTTCGACTCCTACAATGAGCAGTTCTTC
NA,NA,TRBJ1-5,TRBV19,CASRLTDYSNQPQHF,TGTGCCAGTAGACTGACAGATTATAGCAATCAGCCCCAGCATTTT
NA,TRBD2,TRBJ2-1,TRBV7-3,CASSRDGTIDNEQFF,TGTGCCAGCAGCCGCGACGGGACTATCGACAATGAGCAGTTCTTC
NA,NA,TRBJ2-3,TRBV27,CASSFQGRDTQYF,TGTGCCAGCAGTTTCCAGGGTAGAGATACGCAGTATTTT
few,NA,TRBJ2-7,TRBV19,CASSLSRVVLCYEQYF,TGTGCCAGTAGCCTGTCCAGGGTAGTACTTTGCTACGAGCAGTACTTC
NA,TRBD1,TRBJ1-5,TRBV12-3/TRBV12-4,CASRLTGILPQHF,TGTGCCAGCAGGTTGACAGGGATTCTCCCCCAGCATTTT
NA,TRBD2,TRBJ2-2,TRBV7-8,CASSLSGLFNTGELFF,TGTGCCAGCAGCTTATCGGGACTATTCAACACCGGGGAGCTGTTTTTT
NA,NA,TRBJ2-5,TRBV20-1,CSARGQGTQYF,TGCAGTGCTAGGGGGCAGGGGACCCAGTACTTC
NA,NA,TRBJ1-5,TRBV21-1,CASSWAGYQPQHF,TGTGCCAGCAGCTGGGCAGGCTATCAGCCCCAGCATTTT
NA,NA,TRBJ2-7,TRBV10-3,CAISESMGGLYEQYF,TGTGCCATCAGTGAGTCGATGGGGGGACTCTACGAGCAGTACTTC